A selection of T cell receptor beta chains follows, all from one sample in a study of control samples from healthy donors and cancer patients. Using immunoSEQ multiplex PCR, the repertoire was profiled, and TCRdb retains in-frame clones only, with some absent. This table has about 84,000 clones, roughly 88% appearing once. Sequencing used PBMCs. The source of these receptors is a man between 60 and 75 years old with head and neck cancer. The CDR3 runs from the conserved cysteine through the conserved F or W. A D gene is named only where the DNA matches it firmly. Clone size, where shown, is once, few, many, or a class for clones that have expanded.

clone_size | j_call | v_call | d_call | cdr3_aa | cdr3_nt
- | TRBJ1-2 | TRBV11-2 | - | CASSPGGYGYTF | TGTGCCAGCAGCCCCGGAGGCTATGGCTACACCTTC
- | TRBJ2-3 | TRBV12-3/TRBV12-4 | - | CASSFESDTQYF | TGTGCCAGCAGTTTTGAGTCAGATACGCAGTATTTT
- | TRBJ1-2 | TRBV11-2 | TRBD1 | CASSLGQGAYYGYTF | TGTGCCAGCAGCTTAGGACAGGGGGCTTACTATGGCTACACCTTC
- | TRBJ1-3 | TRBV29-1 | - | CSVSGGPGNTIYF | TGCAGCGTCTCAGGAGGCCCTGGAAACACCATATATTTT
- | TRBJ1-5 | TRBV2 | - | CASSETHPTGPNQPQHF | TGTGCCAGCAGTGAAACTCACCCGACGGGCCCCAATCAGCCCCAGCATTTT
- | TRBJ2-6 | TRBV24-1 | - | CATSDWGLGGANVLTF | TGTGCCACCAGTGACTGGGGGTTGGGTGGGGCCAACGTCCTGACTTTC
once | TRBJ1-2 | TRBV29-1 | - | CSVVKGINYGYTF | TGCAGCGTTGTAAAAGGGATTAACTATGGCTACACCTTC
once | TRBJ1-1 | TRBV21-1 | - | CASSRRRGFFEAFF | TGTGCCAGCAGCCGAAGGAGAGGGTTCTTTGAAGCTTTCTTT
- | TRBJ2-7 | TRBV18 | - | CASSPPRTATFYEQYF | TGTGCCAGCTCACCACCCCGGACAGCCACTTTCTACGAGCAGTACTTC
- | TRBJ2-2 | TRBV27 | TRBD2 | CASTGSGTYTGELFF | TGTGCCAGCACCGGTAGCGGGACTTATACCGGGGAGCTGTTTTTT
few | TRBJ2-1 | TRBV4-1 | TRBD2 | CASSRVLGLAANEQFF | TGCGCCAGCAGCCGAGTGTTGGGACTAGCGGCCAATGAGCAGTTCTTC